This T cell receptor (beta chain) emerged from a study of blood T cell repertoires in COVID-19. In the study overall: COVID-19 samples, acute and convalescent, were from the United States, Italy and Spain.

In the original workflow: Amplified reference gene primers provided the basis for estimating nucleated cell counts. Sequencing used immunoSEQ multiplex PCR; TCRdb keeps in-frame clones, though not all of them. That table is the source of V, J and clone size, and D and trimming were worked out from the DNA. The sample yields approximately 320,000 clones, 90% seen once. In its sample, this clone was seen once. The study recruited people aged 18 to 89 years across roughly 25 US areas. Recovery meant two consecutive negative NP/OP PCR tests, professional clearance, or resolved symptoms. Germline values: CDR1 SGDLS, CDR2 YYNGEE. J gave up 2 bases and V 1 base, and 1 base lay outside the gene matches. The CDR3 is 14 amino acids.

Sample: PBMCs or T cells enriched from blood (not recorded which). The sequence derives from a man aged 55-75 years who had recovered from COVID-19. The chain combines TRBV9 with TRBJ2-7; 9 nucleotides agree with TRBD1. CDR3 sequence: CASSVTGGAYEQYF. CDR3 nucleotides: TGTGCCAGCAGCGTAACAGGGGGCGCCTACGAGCAGTACTTC.